This T cell receptor (beta chain) is drawn from a study of control samples from healthy donors and cancer patients. A single count supports this clone. Per germline, CDR1 MNHEY and CDR2 SVGAGI. V trimming: 6 bases; J trimming: 2 bases; junction bases outside the gene matches: 4. CDR3 length: 14 residues. TCRdb keeps only in-frame clones here, not all; method: immunoSEQ multiplex PCR. Found here are about 120,000 clones, 88% of them singletons; the top ten hold less than 3.5%. The rearrangement links TRBV6-5 to TRBJ1-2; TRBD1 matches at 9 bases. This clonotype was obtained from a man aged 40-50 years in good health. Material: blood. CDR3 sequence reads: CASRVGQGNYGYTF. As DNA, the CDR3 is TGTGCCAGCAGGGTGGGACAGGGAAACTATGGCTACACCTTC.